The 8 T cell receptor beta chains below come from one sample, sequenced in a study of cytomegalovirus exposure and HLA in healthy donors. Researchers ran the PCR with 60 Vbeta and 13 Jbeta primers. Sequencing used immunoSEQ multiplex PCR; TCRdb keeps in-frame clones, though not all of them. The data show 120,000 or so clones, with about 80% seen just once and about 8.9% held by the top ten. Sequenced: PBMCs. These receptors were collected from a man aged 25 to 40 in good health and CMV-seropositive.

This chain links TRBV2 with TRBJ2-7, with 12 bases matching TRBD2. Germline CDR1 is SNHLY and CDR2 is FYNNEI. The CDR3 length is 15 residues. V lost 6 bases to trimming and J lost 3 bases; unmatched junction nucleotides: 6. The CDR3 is CASRTGTSGRYEQYF. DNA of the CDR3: TGTGCCAGCAGAACCGGGACTAGCGGGCGCTACGAGCAGTACTTC.

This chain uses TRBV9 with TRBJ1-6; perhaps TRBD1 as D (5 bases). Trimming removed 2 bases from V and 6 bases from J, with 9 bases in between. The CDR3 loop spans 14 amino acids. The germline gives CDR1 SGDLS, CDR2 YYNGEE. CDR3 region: CASSVFQGNSPLHF. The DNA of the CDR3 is TGTGCCAGCAGCGTGTTCCAGGGTAATTCACCCCTCCACTTT. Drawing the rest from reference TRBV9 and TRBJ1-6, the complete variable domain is DSGVTQTPKHLITATGQRVTLRCSPRSGDLSVYWYQQSLDQGLQFLIQYYNGEERAKGNILERFSAQQFPDLHSELNLSSLELGDSALYFCASSVFQGNSPLHFGNGTRLTVT.

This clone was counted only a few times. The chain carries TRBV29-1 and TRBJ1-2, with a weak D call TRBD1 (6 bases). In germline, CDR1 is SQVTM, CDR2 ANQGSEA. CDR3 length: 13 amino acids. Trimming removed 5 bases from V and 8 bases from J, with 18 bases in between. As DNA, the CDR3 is TGCAGCGTTCCCCACCAACAGGGTGGAGGCTACACCTTC. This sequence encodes CSVPHQQGGGYTF. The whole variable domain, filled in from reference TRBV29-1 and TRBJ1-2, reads SAVISQKPSRDICQRGTSLTIQCQVDSQVTMMFWYRQQPGQSLTLIATANQGSEATYESGFVIDKFPISRPNLTFSTLTVSNMSPEDSSIYLCSVPHQQGGGYTFGSGTRLTVV.

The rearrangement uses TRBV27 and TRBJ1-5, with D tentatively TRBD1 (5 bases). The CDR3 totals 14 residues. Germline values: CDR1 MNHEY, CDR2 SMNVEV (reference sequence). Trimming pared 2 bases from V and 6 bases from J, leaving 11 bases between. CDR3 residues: CASSLSQGGQPQHF. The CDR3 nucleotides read TGTGCCAGCAGTTTAAGCCAGGGCGGTCAGCCCCAGCATTTT.

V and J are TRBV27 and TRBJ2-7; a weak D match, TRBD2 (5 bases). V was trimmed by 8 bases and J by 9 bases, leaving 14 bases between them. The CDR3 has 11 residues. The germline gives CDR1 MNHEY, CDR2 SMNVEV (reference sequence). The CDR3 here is CASGKRRRQYF. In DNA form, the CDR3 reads TGTGCCAGCGGAAAGCGGCGTAGGCAGTACTTC.

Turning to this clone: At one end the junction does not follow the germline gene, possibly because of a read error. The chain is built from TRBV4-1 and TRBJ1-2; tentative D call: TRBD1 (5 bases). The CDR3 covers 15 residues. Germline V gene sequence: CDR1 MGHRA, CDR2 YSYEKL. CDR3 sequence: CASTNSDITGYGCTF. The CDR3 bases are TGCGCCAGCACAAATTCCGATATAACAGGATATGGCTGCACCTTC.

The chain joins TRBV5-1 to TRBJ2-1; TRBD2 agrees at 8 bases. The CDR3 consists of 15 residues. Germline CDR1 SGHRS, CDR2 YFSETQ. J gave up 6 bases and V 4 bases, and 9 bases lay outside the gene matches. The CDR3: CASSPSGGGTNEQFF. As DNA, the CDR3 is TGCGCCAGCAGCCCATCCGGGGGGGGTACCAATGAGCAGTTCTTC.

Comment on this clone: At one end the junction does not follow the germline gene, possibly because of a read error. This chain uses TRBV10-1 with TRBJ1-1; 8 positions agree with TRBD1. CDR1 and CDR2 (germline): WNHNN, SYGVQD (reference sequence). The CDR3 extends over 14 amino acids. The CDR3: CASSESGQASDAFF. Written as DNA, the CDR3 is TGCGCCAGCAGTGAGTCGGGACAGGCCTCTGACGCTTTCTTT.